One and the same sample provided the 20 T cell receptor beta chains below, sequenced in a study of T cell responses to AZD1222 COVID-19 vaccine (dated by TCRdb to about 2021). The sample's time point label is to be understood as: baseline before first vaccination. Library creation used the immunoSEQ multiplex PCR assay. Drawn from immuneACCESS, this table holds only the in-frame rearrangements with V and J called that TCRdb kept. Clones are partly lost; checked studies trace under half to an unresolved V gene and leave the rest unexplained. The sample includes about 120,000 clones, with approximately 88% observed a single time. The top ten clonotypes cover under 6.5% of the sample. The starting material was peripheral blood, obtained on day 0 of AZD1222 vaccination. The source is an adult in good health.

V and J are TRBV3-1 (or the pseudogene TRBV3-2) and TRBJ2-5; D is possibly TRBD2 (5 bases). Trimming removed 5 bases at V and 2 bases at J, with 9 bases between. This CDR3 has 13 amino acids. Germline CDR1 is LGHDT and CDR2 is YNNKEL (reference sequence). CDR3 nucleotide sequence: TGTGCCAGCAGCGTCCGGGGTCAAGAGACCCAGTACTTC. Amino acid sequence: CASSVRGQETQYF.

The V gene is TRBV10-3, the J gene TRBJ1-5; D ambiguous. V dropped 9 bases and J dropped 2 bases, with 14 bases sitting between them. The CDR3 is 14 residues long. Germline CDR1 is ENHRY and CDR2 is SYGVKD. CDR3: CAIGESLGNQPQHF. The CDR3 DNA reads as TGTGCCATTGGGGAGTCCCTCGGCAATCAGCCCCAGCATTTT.

This clone was counted between two and nine times. CDR3 protein: CASSPLYSGADTQYF. The CDR3 nucleotides read TGTGCCAGCAGCCCCCTATACAGCGGGGCCGATACGCAGTATTTT. This chain connects TRBV7-2 to TRBJ2-3; the match to TRBD2 covers 7 bases. CDR1 and CDR2 from the germline V gene are SGHTA and FQGNSA. The trim removed 5 bases at V and 6 bases at J, leaving 11 bases unmatched. The CDR3 is made up of 15 amino acids.

The V gene is TRBV6-1, the J gene TRBJ2-3; 8 nucleotides agree with TRBD2. This CDR3 spans 19 amino acids. Germline V gives CDR1 MNHNS, CDR2 SASEGT. Germline trimming cut 1 base from V and 0 bases from J; bases unmatched to any gene: 12. The DNA for the CDR3 is TGTGCCAGCAGTGAAGGGGTCGCGGGCGGGGGGACAAGCACAGATACGCAGTATTTT. As protein: CASSEGVAGGGTSTDTQYF.

The DNA for the CDR3 is TGCGCCAGCAGTGAAACTGGAGGCGGGGCTTTCTTT. Translating it yields CASSETGGGAFF. This sequence joins TRBV10-2 and TRBJ1-1; D ambiguous. The CDR3 totals 12 residues. Trimming removed 3 bases at V and 11 bases at J, with 13 bases between. In germline, CDR1 is WSHSY, CDR2 SAAADI.

The V gene is TRBV7-3, the J gene TRBJ2-3, with D possibly TRBD2 on 5 matching bases. V was clipped by 5 bases and J by 5 bases, with 11 bases between them. The germline V gene encodes CDR1 SGHTA and CDR2 FQGTGA. The CDR3 is 13 residues long. CDR3 sequence (DNA): TGTGCCAGCAGCCCTTTGGGGAGAGATACGCAGTATTTT. Encoded protein: CASSPLGRDTQYF. The variable domain in full, completed from reference TRBV7-3 and TRBJ2-3, reads GAGVSQTPSNKVTEKGKYVELRCDPISGHTALYWYRQSLGQGPEFLIYFQGTGAADDSGLPNDRFFAVRPEGSVSTLKIQRTERGDSAVYLCASSPLGRDTQYFGPGTRLTVL.

This clone appeared once. This sequence joins TRBV18 and TRBJ1-4; 9 bases agree with TRBD1. After removal of 3 bases from V and 4 bases from J, the junction contained 0 bases not matched to a gene. The CDR3 sequence is 14 residues long. Germline V gene lookup returns CDR1 KGHSH and CDR2 LQKENI. CDR3 region: CASSPDRGNEKLFF. The CDR3 coding sequence is TGTGCCAGCTCACCGGACAGGGGTAATGAAAAACTGTTTTTT.

The J gene is TRBJ2-7, the V gene TRBV7-9; the D is unclear. Trimming shortened V by 5 bases and J by 7 bases, and 12 bases separated the two germline ends. In germline, CDR1 is SEHNR, CDR2 FQNEAQ (reference sequence). The CDR3 has 12 residues. The CDR3 DNA is TGTGCCAGCAGCCGGGCCCTACAAGAGCAGTACTTC. It translates to CASSRALQEQYF.

The rearrangement uses TRBV2 and TRBJ1-3, with TRBD1 as a possible D gene (5 bases). CDR1 and CDR2 (germline): SNHLY, FYNNEI. This CDR3 is 14 amino acids long. V was shortened by 4 bases and J by 5 bases, with 12 bases between the two germline ends. CDR3 in amino acids: CASSGLEGRNTIYF. The CDR3 coding sequence is TGTGCCAGCAGTGGGTTGGAGGGGAGAAACACCATATATTTT.

The rearrangement uses TRBV5-5 and TRBJ2-3; D gene uncertain. Germline values: CDR1 SGHKS, CDR2 YYEKEE (reference sequence). The CDR3 spans 15 residues. Trimming shortened V by 4 bases and J by 3 bases, and 15 bases separated the two germline ends. CDR3 nucleotides: TGTGCCAGCAGCCACCGGGCGCTCTTAACAGATACGCAGTATTTT. Amino acid sequence: CASSHRALLTDTQYF.

This clone was seen a single time. The gene calls are TRBV2 and TRBJ2-5; no clear D gene. The CDR3 has 13 amino acids. The germline V and J ends were trimmed by 2 bases and 3 bases, with 7 bases remaining between them. Germline CDR1 SNHLY, CDR2 FYNNEI. CDR3 sequence: CASSELAEETQYF. Written as DNA, the CDR3 is TGTGCCAGCAGTGAATTGGCAGAAGAGACCCAGTACTTC.

The chain uses TRBV27 and TRBJ2-7; D might be TRBD1 or TRBD2, each matching 7 bases. Germline V gene lookup returns CDR1 MNHEY and CDR2 SMNVEV (reference sequence). V lost 6 bases and J 4 bases, leaving 16 bases between the germline ends. The CDR3 spans 14 residues. CDR3: CASSPGGGPYEQYF. CDR3 sequence (DNA): TGTGCCAGCAGCCCAGGGGGGGGGCCTTACGAGCAGTACTTC.

The gene calls are TRBV6-2 or TRBV6-3 and TRBJ2-3; 9 nucleotides agree with TRBD1. CDR1 MNHEY and CDR2 SVGEGT come from the germline V gene. Trimming at V came to 4 bases and at J to 2 bases, leaving 7 bases not matched to a gene. The CDR3 is made up of 16 amino acids. The DNA of the CDR3 is TGTGCCAGCAGTTCCCCGACAGGGGGGAACACAGATACGCAGTATTTT. Its protein is CASSSPTGGNTDTQYF.

This clone has a handful of counts. This chain uses TRBV19 with TRBJ2-2; possibly TRBD1 for D (5 bases). The CDR3 length is 16 residues. Trimming cost V 0 bases and J 7 bases, with 15 bases left between them. Germline lookup yields CDR1 LNHDA and CDR2 SQIVND (reference sequence). The CDR3 here is CASSIDLARAIGELFF. The CDR3 DNA follows: TGTGCCAGTAGTATAGATCTTGCCAGGGCAATCGGGGAGCTGTTTTTT. The full variable domain, in which reference TRBV19 and TRBJ2-2 provide the parts outside the CDR3, is DGGITQSPKYLFRKEGQNVTLSCEQNLNHDAMYWYRQDPGQGLRLIYYSQIVNDFQKGDIAEGYSVSREKKESFPLTVTSAQKNPTAFYLCASSIDLARAIGELFFGEGSRLTVL.

V gene TRBV7-9 combines with J gene TRBJ2-7; 7 positions match TRBD2. The CDR3 totals 15 residues. Germline V gene data show CDR1 as SEHNR and CDR2 as FQNEAQ (reference sequence). V shed 5 bases, J shed 4 bases, and the junction held 11 bases outside the gene matches. CDR3 bases: TGTGCCAGCAGCACGGGGGGAGGGGCCGCGTACGAGCAGTACTTC. Amino acid sequence: CASSTGGGAAYEQYF.

This chain links TRBV2 with TRBJ2-7; a possible D gene is TRBD1 (5 bases). CDR1 and CDR2 (germline): SNHLY, FYNNEI. The V end lost 6 bases, the J end lost 2 bases, and 14 bases lay between the germline ends. There are 14 residues in the CDR3. The CDR3 bases are TGTGCCAGCAGCACGACAGAGCCTCCCTACGAGCAGTACTTC. Amino acid sequence: CASSTTEPPYEQYF.

This sequence joins TRBV11-2 and TRBJ2-4; D possibly matches TRBD1 or TRBD2 (6 bases each). This CDR3 has 13 amino acids. Trimming removed 4 bases at V and 8 bases at J, with 12 bases between. Germline assignment: CDR1 SGHAT and CDR2 FQNNGV. The CDR3 loop reads CASSSGGQDIQYF. Written as DNA, the CDR3 is TGTGCCAGCAGCTCCGGGGGCCAGGACATTCAGTACTTC.

This clone has a single count. V usage is TRBV5-1 and J usage is TRBJ2-7, with D perhaps matching TRBD1 (5 bases). The CDR3 covers 13 residues. V shed 0 bases and J shed 5 bases, with 9 bases lying between them. Germline V gene sequence: CDR1 SGHRS, CDR2 YFSETQ. The CDR3 region is CASSLGQIDEQYF. The CDR3 DNA reads TGCGCCAGCAGCTTGGGACAGATCGACGAGCAGTACTTC.

The V and J genes are TRBV18 and TRBJ1-4; TRBD1 might be the D (5 bases). V dropped 2 bases and J dropped 6 bases, with 16 bases sitting between them. CDR3 length equals 16 residues. Germline lookup yields CDR1 KGHSH and CDR2 LQKENI. This CDR3 is CASSPNSGAQDEKLFF. CDR3 nucleotide sequence: TGTGCCAGCTCACCAAATAGTGGGGCGCAGGATGAAAAACTGTTTTTT.

CDR3 nucleotides: TGTGCCAGCAGCTACGGTAGCAATCAGCCCCAGCATTTT. Translation gives CASSYGSNQPQHF. The rearrangement links TRBV3-1 (or the pseudogene TRBV3-2) to TRBJ1-5; no clear D. V lost 5 bases to trimming and J lost 0 bases, with 5 bases between them. The CDR3 covers 13 residues. CDR1 is LGHDT, CDR2 YNNKEL, per germline (reference sequence).